The 20 T cell receptor beta chains below come from one sample, sequenced in a study of persistence of HIV-infected CD4 T cells. Sequencing used immunoSEQ version 4 in survey mode. Profiling relied on immunoSEQ multiplex PCR, and the TCRdb table lists in-frame clones only, not all of them. The sample contains about 17,000 clones, 65% of which appear only once. Cells were stimulated with CMV-infected fibroblast lysates at approximately 10 ug/mL. Responding CD4+ T cells were sorted by upregulation of both CD40 ligand and CD69. These TCRs' antigens remain unknown. Here the sequenced sample was CD4+ T cells sorted from PBMCs after approximately 19-hour stimulation, taken from a patient who received antiretroviral therapy. All receptors derive from an adult woman with HIV who was CMV-seropositive.

This chain uses TRBV5-4 with TRBJ2-1; 10 positions match TRBD1. CDR3 size: 15 residues. Germline assignment: CDR1 SGHNT and CDR2 YYREEE (reference sequence). V shed 4 bases, J shed 6 bases, and the junction held 7 bases outside the gene matches. The chain's CDR3 is CASSRGQGMGNEQFF. The CDR3 DNA reads as TGTGCCAGCAGCCGGGGACAGGGGATGGGCAATGAGCAGTTCTTC. Complete variable domain (other parts from reference TRBV5-4 and TRBJ2-1): ETGVTQSPTHLIKTRGQQVTLRCSSQSGHNTVSWYQQALGQGPQFIFQYYREEENGRGNFPPRFSGLQFPNYSSELNVNALELDDSALYLCASSRGQGMGNEQFFGPGTRLTVL.

The rearrangement joins TRBV25-1 to TRBJ2-1; D is undetermined. V dropped 2 bases and J dropped 16 bases, with 18 bases sitting between them. CDR3 length equals 13 residues. Germline CDR1 is MGHDK and CDR2 is SYGVNS. The CDR3 here is CASSENRRIALFF. CDR3 sequence (DNA): TGTGCCAGCAGTGAAAACCGACGGATCGCCCTCTTCTTC.

The chain is built from TRBV5-6 and TRBJ1-1; tentatively, D is TRBD1 (6 bases). Germline assignment: CDR1 SGHDT and CDR2 YYEEEE. The CDR3 covers 15 residues. The germline V and J ends were trimmed by 0 bases and 4 bases, with 13 bases remaining between them. The CDR3, as DNA: TGTGCCAGCAGCTTGGAGGGGGGAAGAAGCACTGAAGCTTTCTTT. Translated: CASSLEGGRSTEAFF.

This clone has only one observation. This chain uses TRBV30 with TRBJ1-4; weak D call: TRBD1 (6 bases). CDR1 and CDR2 from the germline V gene are GTSNPN and SVGIG (reference sequence). There are 14 residues in the CDR3. V lost 1 base, J lost 7 bases, and 13 bases lay in between. The CDR3 sequence: CAWSGGQGSEKLFF. CDR3 in DNA: TGTGCCTGGAGTGGAGGCCAGGGGAGTGAAAAACTGTTTTTT.

DNA for the CDR3: TGCGCCAGCAGACCGCGACAAGCGGGGGGTCCCTACGAGCAGTACTTC. The encoded protein is CASRPRQAGGPYEQYF. The chain combines TRBV5-1 with TRBJ2-7, with 9 positions matching TRBD2. The CDR3 covers 16 residues. Germline CDR1 SGHRS, CDR2 YFSETQ. J gave up 2 bases and V 5 bases, and 11 bases lay outside the gene matches. The whole variable domain, filled in from reference TRBV5-1 and TRBJ2-7, reads KAGVTQTPRYLIKTRGQQVTLSCSPISGHRSVSWYQQTPGQGLQFLFEYFSETQRNKGNFPGRFSGRQFSNSRSEMNVSTLELGDSALYLCASRPRQAGGPYEQYFGPGTRLTVT.

This chain uses TRBV24-1 with TRBJ2-1; possibly TRBD1 or TRBD2 for D (6 bases each). Trimming shortened V by 3 bases and J by 8 bases, and 19 bases separated the two germline ends. This CDR3 has 16 residues. Germline V lookup: CDR1 KGHDR, CDR2 SFDVKD. The CDR3 DNA reads as TGTGCCACCAGTGATCCCGGGCGGAGGGGGATCCATGAGCAGTTCTTC. Its protein is CATSDPGRRGIHEQFF.

This clone has more than one count but fewer than ten. V is TRBV2 and J is TRBJ1-2; 11 bases match TRBD1. The junction had 4 bases not matched to a gene; V was cut back by 2 bases and J by 8 bases. The germline CDR1 and CDR2 sequences are SNHLY and FYNNEI. CDR3 length: 14 amino acids. Here the CDR3 reads CASSESGTGGGYTF. CDR3 coding DNA: TGTGCCAGCAGTGAATCGGGGACAGGGGGAGGCTACACCTTC.

In this sample, this clone turned up a few times. The V gene is TRBV7-6, the J gene TRBJ1-5, with D hard to call. The V end was cut by 0 bases, the J end by 7 bases, with 7 bases between. CDR1 and CDR2 from the germline V gene are SGHVS and FNYEAQ. This CDR3 contains 13 residues. The DNA of the CDR3 is TGTGCCAGCAGCTTAGCTGGGGAACAGCCCCAGCATTTT. It codes for CASSLAGEQPQHF.

The CDR3 region is CASSPPGGASTDTQYF. The DNA of the CDR3 is TGTGCCAGCAGCCCGCCGGGAGGGGCTAGCACAGATACGCAGTATTTT. V and J are TRBV7-3 and TRBJ2-3; 8 bases line up with TRBD2. CDR1 SGHTA and CDR2 FQGTGA come from the germline V gene. There are 16 residues in the CDR3. The ends lost 5 bases at V and 0 bases at J; junction bases unmatched: 7.

This CDR3 is CASSDAGQGSYEQYF. CDR3 in DNA: TGTGCCAGCAGCGACGCGGGACAGGGTTCCTACGAGCAGTACTTC. The rearrangement uses TRBV9 and TRBJ2-7; 9 bases fit TRBD1. The CDR3 length is 15 residues. Germline lookup yields CDR1 SGDLS and CDR2 YYNGEE. With 3 bases clipped from V and 1 base from J, the junction kept 5 bases outside the gene matches.

The chain is built from TRBV3-1 (or the pseudogene TRBV3-2) and TRBJ2-1; 9 bases are shared with TRBD2. Germline V gene sequence: CDR1 LGHDT, CDR2 YNNKEL (reference sequence). V dropped 0 bases and J dropped 7; count of bases not matched to a gene: 7. This CDR3 has 16 residues. The CDR3 region has the DNA TGTGCCAGCAGCCAAGACCTTCTGCGGGGGGGGAATGAGCAGTTCTTC. Translating gives CASSQDLLRGGNEQFF.

This clone came up a few times. The CDR3: CASSSTGTGGGYTF. The CDR3, as DNA: TGTGCCAGCAGTTCTACTGGGACAGGGGGAGGCTACACCTTC. The chain couples TRBV27 to TRBJ1-2; 11 bases fit TRBD1. The V and J ends lost 4 bases and 8 bases, in that order; junction bases with no gene match: 6. CDR1 and CDR2 from the germline V gene are MNHEY and SMNVEV (reference sequence). This CDR3 spans 14 amino acids.

This chain connects TRBV4-1 to TRBJ2-7, with TRBD1 matching 10 bases. The V gene end was trimmed by 5 bases and the J gene end by 0 bases; junction bases not matched to a gene: 13. CDR3 size: 18 residues. Germline CDR1 MGHRA, CDR2 YSYEKL. The CDR3 DNA follows: TGCGCCAGCAGCAATATTATAGCCCGACAGGGGGCCTCCTACGAGCAGTACTTC. Protein sequence: CASSNIIARQGASYEQYF.

The genes are TRBV9 and TRBJ1-3; no clear D. CDR1 SGDLS and CDR2 YYNGEE come from the germline V gene. CDR3 length: 14 residues. V lost 1 base and J 2 bases, leaving 7 bases between the germline ends. The CDR3 sequence: CASSVSSTGNTIYF. CDR3 nucleotide sequence: TGTGCCAGCAGCGTAAGCAGTACTGGAAACACCATATATTTT.

In its sample, this clone was seen a few times. This sequence joins TRBV6-6 and TRBJ1-5; D might be TRBD1 (5 bases). This CDR3 spans 15 amino acids. The V end lost 4 bases, the J end lost 2 bases, and 12 bases lay between the germline ends. The germline gives CDR1 MNHNY, CDR2 SVGAGI (reference sequence). The CDR3 sequence: CASSSGGLGNQPQHF. The CDR3 DNA follows: TGTGCCAGCAGTTCCGGGGGGTTAGGCAATCAGCCCCAGCATTTT.

The chain links TRBV28 to TRBJ1-3; no clear D gene. Trimming removed 6 bases from V and 0 bases from J, with 18 bases in between. Germline-derived CDR1 and CDR2 are MDHEN and SYDVKM. The CDR3 totals 17 residues. Written as DNA, the CDR3 is TGTGCCAGCAGCGCCTACCCAGGATCGGACTCTGGAAACACCATATATTTT. Protein product: CASSAYPGSDSGNTIYF.

The chain couples TRBV19 to TRBJ1-2, with 7 bases fitting TRBD1. Germline CDR1 LNHDA, CDR2 SQIVND (reference sequence). The length of the CDR3 is 11 residues. J lost 4 bases, V lost 11 bases, and 4 bases had no gene match. In DNA, the CDR3 is TGTGCCGGGGGGGACAGCTATGGCTACACCTTC. It is translated as CAGGDSYGYTF.

The J gene is TRBJ2-1, the V gene TRBV28, with TRBD2 identical over 8 bases. Germline CDR1 is MDHEN and CDR2 is SYDVKM. Trimming removed 7 bases from V and 3 bases from J; junction bases left unmatched: 8. The CDR3 sequence is 15 residues long. The CDR3 here is CASTPQAGGYNEQFF. DNA for the CDR3: TGTGCCAGCACCCCCCAGGCGGGGGGCTACAATGAGCAGTTCTTC.

This chain uses TRBV2 with TRBJ1-5; D gene uncertain. The V gene lost 4 bases and the J gene lost 4 bases, with 8 bases spanning the gap. The germline V gene encodes CDR1 SNHLY and CDR2 FYNNEI. The CDR3 runs 13 residues. CDR3 DNA sequence: TGTGCCAGCAGTGCTGAATGGAATCAGCCCCAGCATTTT. It translates to CASSAEWNQPQHF. Drawing the rest from reference TRBV2 and TRBJ1-5, the complete variable domain is EPEVTQTPSHQVTQMGQEVILRCVPISNHLYFYWYRQILGQKVEFLVSFYNNEISEKSEIFDDQFSVERPDGSNFTLKIRSTKLEDSAMYFCASSAEWNQPQHFGDGTRLSIL.

In this sample, this clone turned up a few times. This sequence joins TRBV6-5 and TRBJ2-2; the D gene is possibly TRBD1 (7 bases). This CDR3 contains 15 residues. CDR1 is MNHEY and CDR2 is SVGAGI in the germline V gene. Trimming left V 6 bases short and J 1 base short, with 12 bases between. The CDR3: CASSNQGGNTGELFF. The CDR3 DNA reads TGTGCCAGCAGCAACCAGGGGGGGAACACCGGGGAGCTGTTTTTT.